This is a list of T cell receptor beta chains from one sample in a study of vaccination and CD4 T cells after COVID-19. Their antigen targets remain unknown. Using its own MiXCR run on the PCR reads, TCRdb lists one record per CDR3 protein. The sample lists approximately 14,000 distinct CDR3 sequences; around a fifth were seen once. The sequencing used CD4+ T cells from blood, cultured in vitro, collected before SARS-CoV-2 vaccination. The source of these receptors is a human donor who received a COVID-19 vaccine. Both conserved end residues are part of each CDR3. The D gene is left open where the match is weak. Clone size is not always given. Where it is, it says once, few, many or a class for expanded clones.

size: few
J: TRBJ2-5
V: TRBV6-5
D: TRBD2
CDR3: CASSYGPGGPQETQYF
DNA: TGTGCCAGCAGTTACGGACCGGGGGGGCCCCAAGAGACCCAGTACTTC

size: few
J: TRBJ2-7
V: TRBV7-2
D: .
CDR3: CASSLEAVRTYEQYF
DNA: TGTGCCAGCAGCTTAGAGGCAGTTAGAACCTACGAGCAGTACTTC

size: few
J: TRBJ2-6
V: TRBV5-4
D: .
CDR3: CASAPGAAGANVLTF
DNA: TGTGCCAGCGCCCCAGGGGCCGCTGGGGCCAACGTCCTGACTTTC

size: few
J: TRBJ1-2
V: TRBV2
D: .
CDR3: CASSKGEGGDYGYTF
DNA: TGTGCCAGCAGTAAGGGGGAGGGAGGCGACTATGGCTACACCTTC

size: .
J: TRBJ1-5
V: TRBV12-5
D: .
CDR3: CASGLISWTVDNNQPQHF
DNA: TGTGCTAGTGGTTTGATTTCTTGGACAGTCGACAACAATCAGCCCCAGCATTTT

size: few
J: TRBJ2-5
V: TRBV18
D: TRBD1
CDR3: CASSQGQTGGDETQYF
DNA: TGTGCCAGCTCACAAGGTCAAACAGGGGGCGATGAGACCCAGTACTTC

size: .
J: TRBJ2-1
V: TRBV11-2
D: TRBD2
CDR3: CASSFRGGGYNEQFF
DNA: TGTGCCAGCAGCTTTCGTGGGGGGGGATACAATGAGCAGTTCTTC

size: .
J: TRBJ2-6
V: TRBV6-5
D: .
CDR3: CASSYSIGPTSGANVLTF
DNA: TGTGCCAGCAGTTACTCGATCGGACCAACCTCTGGGGCCAACGTCCTGACTTTC

size: few
J: TRBJ1-2
V: TRBV7-2
D: TRBD1
CDR3: CASSGQARGYGYTF
DNA: TGTGCCAGCAGCGGACAGGCCAGGGGCTATGGCTACACCTTC

size: .
J: TRBJ2-1
V: TRBV2
D: TRBD2
CDR3: CASSERGVGRGGDYNEQFF
DNA: TGTGCCAGCAGTGAAAGGGGGGTGGGGCGGGGGGGCGATTACAATGAGCAGTTCTTC

size: .
J: TRBJ2-7
V: TRBV19
D: .
CDR3: CASSIRPGPYEQYF
DNA: TGTGCCAGTAGTATTAGGCCGGGTCCCTACGAGCAGTACTTC

size: .
J: TRBJ2-3
V: TRBV27
D: .
CDR3: CASSLNLADTQYF
DNA: TGTGCCAGCAGTTTGAACTTAGCAGATACGCAGTATTTT

size: medium-sized
J: TRBJ1-2
V: TRBV20-1
D: TRBD1
CDR3: CSARAFTGGGYTF
DNA: TGCAGTGCTAGAGCTTTTACAGGGGGCGGCTACACCTTC

size: .
J: TRBJ1-1
V: TRBV20-1
D: TRBD1
CDR3: CSASYTGVMNTEAFF
DNA: TGCAGTGCTAGCTACACAGGGGTGATGAACACTGAAGCTTTCTTT

size: .
J: TRBJ2-5
V: TRBV24-1
D: .
CDR3: CATSDLGPEGGETQYF
DNA: TGTGCCACCAGTGATTTAGGACCAGAGGGGGGAGAGACCCAGTACTTC

size: .
J: TRBJ2-4
V: TRBV19
D: .
CDR3: CASSHLTGRTKNIQYF
DNA: TGTGCCAGTAGTCATTTAACCGGTAGAACCAAAAACATTCAGTACTTC

size: medium-sized
J: TRBJ1-5
V: TRBV30
D: TRBD1
CDR3: CAWSFRGRQPQHF
DNA: TGTGCCTGGAGTTTCAGGGGGCGTCAGCCCCAGCATTTT